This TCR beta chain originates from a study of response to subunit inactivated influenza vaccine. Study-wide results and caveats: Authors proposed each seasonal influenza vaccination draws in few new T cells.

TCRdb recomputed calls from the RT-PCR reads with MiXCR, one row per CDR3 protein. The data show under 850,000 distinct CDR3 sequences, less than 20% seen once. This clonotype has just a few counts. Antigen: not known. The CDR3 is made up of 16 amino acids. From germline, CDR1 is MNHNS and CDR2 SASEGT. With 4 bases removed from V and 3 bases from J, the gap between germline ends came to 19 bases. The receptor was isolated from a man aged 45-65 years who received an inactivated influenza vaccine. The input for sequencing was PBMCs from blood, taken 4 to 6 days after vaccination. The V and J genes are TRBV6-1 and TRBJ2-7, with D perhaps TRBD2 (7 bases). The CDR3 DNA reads TGTGCCAGCAGTGGGGCCTGGGGGGGACACAACTACGAGCAGTACTTC. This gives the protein CASSGAWGGHNYEQYF.